The T cell receptor beta chain described here comes from a study of T cell clones after liver transplantation. Study information: HCV positivity affected three of eight recipients; the rest lacked autoimmune or viral indications.

Overall study results and limits: Low donor cell numbers restricted donor-reactive repertoire measurement in two subjects. Donor-reactive sequences fell more than third party-reactive ones, suggesting partial deletion.

From germline, CDR1 is MNHEY and CDR2 SVGAGI. Trimming left V 3 bases short and J 5 bases short, with 11 bases between. CDR3 length: 14 residues. Using immunoSEQ multiplex PCR, the repertoire was profiled, and TCRdb retains in-frame clones only, with some absent. Found here are about 75,000 clones, 80% to 85% of them singletons; the top ten hold approximately 2.1%. Comments on this clone: Its antigen is undetermined.

The sequence was obtained from a human patient who received a liver transplant. Some T cells may be the graft donor's. The starting material was CD4+ T cells from blood, obtained about 50 months after liver transplant. The chain links TRBV6-5 to TRBJ1-5; a possible D gene is TRBD1 (6 bases). CDR3 coding DNA: TGTGCCAGCAGTTATGGGGGGCAGGATCAGCCCCAGCATTTT. Translation: CASSYGGQDQPQHF.